Each of the 18 T cell receptor beta chains below was sequenced from the same sample in a study of T cell changes during pregnancy in multiple sclerosis. The repertoire was sequenced with immunoSEQ multiplex PCR; TCRdb's copy has only in-frame clones and lacks some. The repertoire consists of under 60,000 clones, with about 92% occurring once and the leading ten covering under 0.3%. Sequenced here: CD4+ T cells from peripheral blood mononuclear cells, sampled in the third trimester of pregnancy. The receptor set was obtained from a female donor with multiple sclerosis, enrolled in a pregnancy study.

The CDR3: CASSSPMREEQFF. The CDR3 DNA is TGTGCCAGCAGCTCTCCGATGAGGGAGGAGCAGTTCTTC. This chain uses TRBV7-8 with TRBJ2-1; a possible D gene is TRBD2 (5 bases). Trimming removed 4 bases at V and 10 bases at J, with 14 bases between. Germline V gives CDR1 SGHVS, CDR2 FQNEAQ. There are 13 residues in the CDR3. Variable domain in full (rest from reference TRBV7-8 and TRBJ2-1): GAGVSQSPRYKVAKRGQDVALRCDPISGHVSLFWYQQALGQGPEFLTYFQNEAQLDKSGLPSDRFFAERPEGSVSTLKIQRTQQEDSAVYLCASSSPMREEQFFGPGTRLTVL.

The chain recombines TRBV5-4 with TRBJ1-1; D ambiguous. Trimming pared 2 bases from V and 2 bases from J, leaving 10 bases between. Germline CDR1 and CDR2: SGHNT and YYREEE (reference sequence). This CDR3 is 14 amino acids long. The CDR3 bases are TGTGCCAGCAGCTTTAGTACAGCAAACACTGAAGCTTTCTTT. It codes for CASSFSTANTEAFF.

The chain links TRBV18 to TRBJ1-2; 7 bases line up with TRBD1. Looked up from germline, CDR1 is KGHSH and CDR2 is LQKENI. The CDR3 has 14 amino acids. With 6 bases clipped from V and 4 bases from J, the junction kept 8 bases outside the gene matches. DNA of the CDR3: TGTGCCAGCTCCCCGGACAGGACCGGCTATGGCTACACCTTC. It specifies CASSPDRTGYGYTF.

The rearrangement links TRBV29-1 to TRBJ1-1, with 7 bases lining up with TRBD1. The CDR3 is made up of 12 amino acids. The germline CDR1 and CDR2 sequences are SQVTM and ANQGSEA. Unmatched junction bases numbered 5, after V lost 8 bases and J lost 2 bases. The CDR3 reads CSSYRGNTEAFF. The CDR3 nucleotides read TGCAGCTCCTACAGGGGAAACACTGAAGCTTTCTTT.

This chain joins TRBV7-9 and TRBJ1-5, with D maybe TRBD1 (5 bases). V gave up 4 bases and J gave up 4 bases, with 14 bases separating them. This CDR3 contains 15 residues. The germline V gene encodes CDR1 SEHNR and CDR2 FQNEAQ (reference sequence). CDR3 nucleotides: TGTGCCAGCAGCTCGGGACTGATAAATAATCAGCCCCAGCATTTT. The encoded protein is CASSSGLINNQPQHF. Looking up the rest from reference TRBV7-9 and TRBJ1-5 gives the full variable domain: DTGVSQNPRHKITKRGQNVTFRCDPISEHNRLYWYRQTLGQGPEFLTYFQNEAQLEKSRLLSDRFSAERPKGSFSTLEIQRTEQGDSAMYLCASSSGLINNQPQHFGDGTRLSIL.

The gene calls are TRBV4-1 and TRBJ2-2; 16 bases line up with TRBD2. Germline assignment: CDR1 MGHRA and CDR2 YSYEKL. The CDR3 is made up of 18 amino acids. The V segment lost 6 bases and the J segment 4 bases; nucleotides outside the gene matches: 8. The CDR3 loop reads CASRPPGLAGGPTGELFF. The CDR3 DNA reads TGCGCCAGCAGACCTCCGGGACTAGCGGGGGGGCCCACCGGGGAGCTGTTTTTT.

The chain has TRBV5-1 and TRBJ1-3; 9 bases map to TRBD1. This CDR3 contains 14 residues. Trimming took 5 bases from V and 4 from J; bases not matched to a gene: 4. Looked up from germline, CDR1 is SGHRS and CDR2 is YFSETQ. The CDR3 loop is CASRQGASGNTIYF. The DNA for the CDR3 is TGCGCCAGCAGACAGGGGGCGTCGGGAAACACCATATATTTT.

The chain couples TRBV25-1 to TRBJ2-7, with TRBD1 identical over 8 bases. J gave up 4 bases and V 0 bases, and 14 bases lay outside the gene matches. Germline V lookup: CDR1 MGHDK, CDR2 SYGVNS. There are 18 residues in the CDR3. The CDR3 DNA follows: TGTGCCAGCAGTGAATATGTTTCATTGGGCAGGGGGCGATACGAGCAGTACTTC. This sequence encodes CASSEYVSLGRGRYEQYF.

This chain joins TRBV19 and TRBJ1-1; D gene ambiguous. Trimming removed 4 bases from V and 6 bases from J, with 15 bases in between. This CDR3 region has 14 residues. The V gene's germline CDR1 is LNHDA and CDR2 SQIVND (reference sequence). The DNA of the CDR3 is TGTGCCAGTAGTAGGAGAGCCGAATCGGCTGAAGCTTTCTTT. Translated, it gives CASSRRAESAEAFF. Full variable domain (rest looked up from reference TRBV19 and TRBJ1-1): DGGITQSPKYLFRKEGQNVTLSCEQNLNHDAMYWYRQDPGQGLRLIYYSQIVNDFQKGDIAEGYSVSREKKESFPLTVTSAQKNPTAFYLCASSRRAESAEAFFGQGTRLTVV.

The chain uses TRBV7-8 and TRBJ1-1; 7 positions agree with TRBD1. The CDR3 covers 13 residues. Losses at the gene ends were 5 bases for V and 7 bases for J; bases not matched to a gene: 7. Germline CDR1 and CDR2: SGHVS and FQNEAQ. Here the CDR3 reads CASSGYRGGEAFF. The CDR3 DNA reads TGTGCCAGCAGCGGATACAGGGGCGGTGAAGCTTTCTTT.

The table lists this clone with a count of one. This chain connects TRBV2 to TRBJ1-5; D is unresolved. Germline CDR1 SNHLY, CDR2 FYNNEI. The CDR3 runs 13 residues. The V end was cut by 6 bases, the J end by 6 bases, with 12 bases between. This CDR3 reads CASRLSARQPQHF. The DNA of the CDR3 is TGTGCCAGCAGGCTGAGTGCGCGTCAGCCCCAGCATTTT.

The rearrangement joins TRBV5-6 to TRBJ2-7; 14 positions match TRBD2. Germline V gene data show CDR1 as SGHDT and CDR2 as YYEEEE. V lost 4 bases, J lost 3 bases, and 6 bases stayed unmatched. This CDR3 contains 16 residues. This CDR3 reads CASSLRGLAGVYEQYF. For the CDR3, the DNA is TGTGCCAGCAGCCTCCGGGGACTAGCGGGAGTCTACGAGCAGTACTTC. The full variable domain, completed using reference TRBV5-6 and TRBJ2-7, is DAGVTQSPTHLIKTRGQQVTLRCSPKSGHDTVSWYQQALGQGPQFIFQYYEEEERQRGNFPDRFSGHQFPNYSSELNVNALLLGDSALYLCASSLRGLAGVYEQYFGPGTRLTVT.

The chain combines TRBV18 with TRBJ2-1, with a tentative D call TRBD2 (5 bases). The V gene lost 4 bases and the J gene lost 4 bases, with 11 bases spanning the gap. CDR1 is KGHSH and CDR2 is LQKENI in the germline V gene. The CDR3 covers 14 residues. CDR3 region: CASSRGSQYNEQFF. The CDR3 DNA is TGTGCCAGCTCACGAGGGTCCCAATACAATGAGCAGTTCTTC. Together with reference TRBV18 and TRBJ2-1, the CDR3 gives the full variable domain: NAGVMQNPRHLVRRRGQEARLRCSPMKGHSHVYWYRQLPEEGLKFMVYLQKENIIDESGMPKERFSAEFPKEGPSILRIQQVVRGDSAAYFCASSRGSQYNEQFFGPGTRLTVL.

This chain links TRBV30 with TRBJ1-2, with a tentative D call TRBD1 (6 bases). Germline lookup yields CDR1 GTSNPN and CDR2 SVGIG (reference sequence). The CDR3 is made up of 14 amino acids. The ends were cut back, 1 base at V and 4 bases at J, with 13 bases in the middle. The CDR3 is CAWSGGQTIYGYTF. DNA of the CDR3: TGTGCCTGGAGTGGAGGACAGACGATCTATGGCTACACCTTC.

This chain links TRBV28 with TRBJ1-5; D may be TRBD1 (5 bases). The ends were cut back, 5 bases at V and 11 bases at J, with 13 bases in the middle. Germline values: CDR1 MDHEN, CDR2 SYDVKM. The CDR3 has 12 amino acids. CDR3 bases: TGTGCCAGCAGTCCGACCAGGGTGGCCCAGCATTTT. It specifies CASSPTRVAQHF.

The chain joins TRBV30 to TRBJ2-7; D uncertain. V shed 0 bases and J shed 6 bases, with 6 bases lying between them. Germline V gives CDR1 GTSNPN, CDR2 SVGIG (reference sequence). The CDR3 spans 11 residues. The CDR3 loop is CAWSVRVEQYF. The CDR3 DNA reads TGTGCCTGGAGTGTCCGAGTCGAGCAGTACTTC.

This sequence joins TRBV19 and TRBJ1-3, with 10 bases identical to TRBD1. The CDR3 has 15 residues. Germline lookup yields CDR1 LNHDA and CDR2 SQIVND (reference sequence). Losses at the gene ends were 5 bases for V and 2 bases for J; bases not matched to a gene: 3. The chain's CDR3 is CASSLGQGPGNTIYF. The CDR3 DNA sequence: TGTGCCAGTAGTTTGGGACAGGGGCCTGGAAACACCATATATTTT.

The chain joins TRBV30 to TRBJ2-1, with D tentatively TRBD2 (6 bases). In germline, CDR1 is GTSNPN, CDR2 SVGIG (reference sequence). Trimming took 7 bases from V and 9 from J, leaving 16 bases between them. The CDR3 is 12 residues long. The CDR3 DNA is TGTGCCTTTGGGAGGAGCGAGGGTGAGCAGTTCTTC. Its translation is CAFGRSEGEQFF.